This passage covers 21 T cell receptor beta chains from one sample sequenced in a study of T cell responses to AZD1222 COVID-19 vaccine. Only in-frame clones appear in the TCRdb table, and some are missing; sequencing was by immunoSEQ multiplex PCR. The sample holds 150,000 or so clones, about 90% seen once. Sequencing used peripheral blood, obtained on day 0 of AZD1222 vaccination. The source is an adult in good health.

The rearrangement uses TRBV29-1 and TRBJ2-7; TRBD2 might be the D (6 bases). V dropped 6 bases and J dropped 0 bases, with 9 bases sitting between them. CDR1 is SQVTM and CDR2 is ANQGSEA in the germline V gene. The CDR3 length is 12 residues. The CDR3 bases are TGCAGCGTACGGGAGAGCTCCTACGAGCAGTACTTC. Translated, it gives CSVRESSYEQYF.

This chain connects TRBV11-2 to TRBJ1-2, with D uncertain. Per germline, CDR1 SGHAT and CDR2 FQNNGV. The CDR3 is made up of 13 amino acids. V was pared by 0 bases and J by 7 bases, with 9 bases between. CDR3 amino acids: CASSLDPFGGYTF. The DNA of the CDR3 is TGTGCCAGCAGCTTAGACCCTTTCGGTGGCTACACCTTC.

The rearrangement uses TRBV25-1 and TRBJ2-3; D call uncertain. Germline V CDR1 and CDR2: MGHDK, SYGVNS. The CDR3 contains 14 residues. Between the trimmed V and J ends, which lost 0 bases and 0 bases, there was a span of 4 bases. CDR3 nucleotide sequence: TGTGCCAGCAGTGAATACGTTAGCACAGATACGCAGTATTTT. Translated, it gives CASSEYVSTDTQYF.

For the CDR3, the DNA is TGTGCCAGTAGTACCCGAGGACTTACTGAAGCTTTCTTT. The encoded protein is CASSTRGLTEAFF. The chain uses TRBV19 and TRBJ1-1; no firm D call. CDR1 and CDR2 (germline): LNHDA, SQIVND (reference sequence). Between the trimmed V and J ends, which lost 4 bases and 5 bases, there was a span of 11 bases. The CDR3 has 13 residues.

The chain uses TRBV5-1 and TRBJ2-1; 8 nucleotides align to TRBD1. Germline CDR1 and CDR2: SGHRS and YFSETQ. Trimming cost V 3 bases and J 10 bases; bases outside gene matches: 12. The CDR3 length is 15 residues. The CDR3 nucleotides are TGCGCCAGCAGCTCATCCGGGACAGGAACAATAGAGCAGTTCTTC. Translated: CASSSSGTGTIEQFF.

The chain joins TRBV27 to TRBJ1-6; D ambiguous. Trimming stripped 5 bases from V and 5 bases from J, with 10 bases between. This CDR3 region has 14 residues. Germline V gives CDR1 MNHEY, CDR2 SMNVEV (reference sequence). Here the CDR3 DNA reads TGTGCCAGCAGTCAGTACAAAGATAATTCACCCCTCCACTTT. The encoded protein is CASSQYKDNSPLHF.

This clone was recorded only once. This chain connects TRBV27 to TRBJ2-7, with D maybe TRBD2 (5 bases). V lost 5 bases and J 3 bases, leaving 11 bases between the germline ends. CDR1 is MNHEY, CDR2 SMNVEV, per germline (reference sequence). This CDR3 has 13 residues. CDR3: CASSRLGNYEQYF. The CDR3 DNA reads as TGTGCCAGCAGTAGGCTCGGGAACTACGAGCAGTACTTC.

The rearrangement uses TRBV10-1 and TRBJ1-1; 9 bases align to TRBD1. CDR1 and CDR2 (germline): WNHNN, SYGVQD (reference sequence). After removal of 4 bases from V and 1 base from J, the junction contained 1 base not matched to a gene. This CDR3 has 14 residues. Here the CDR3 reads CASSGGQGNTEAFF. The CDR3 bases are TGCGCCAGCAGTGGGGGACAGGGGAACACTGAAGCTTTCTTT.

This chain joins TRBV18 and TRBJ2-5; D gene unclear. V was clipped by 3 bases and J by 3 bases, with 2 bases between them. In germline, CDR1 is KGHSH, CDR2 LQKENI. The CDR3 consists of 11 residues. CDR3 DNA sequence: TGTGCCAGCTCACCCGAAGAGACCCAGTACTTC. Translated: CASSPEETQYF.

The genes are TRBV18 and TRBJ1-1; the D is unclear. The CDR3 runs to 12 residues. V was pared by 3 bases and J by 3 bases, with 5 bases between. CDR1 is KGHSH and CDR2 is LQKENI in the germline V gene. DNA for the CDR3: TGTGCCAGCTCACCGGGGTACACTGAAGCTTTCTTT. Translated, it gives CASSPGYTEAFF.

The gene calls are TRBV14 and TRBJ1-6, with TRBD1 matching 9 bases. CDR3 length equals 14 residues. Germline CDR1 is SGHDN and CDR2 is FVKESK. The ends lost 4 bases at V and 10 bases at J; junction bases unmatched: 5. CDR3: CASSLGQGSSPLHF. The CDR3 bases are TGTGCCAGCAGCCTCGGACAGGGGAGCTCACCCCTCCACTTT.

The CDR3 DNA reads TGTGCCAGCTCACCAAGTACCGGGACAGTGGGTGAAAAACTGTTTTTT. Amino acids: CASSPSTGTVGEKLFF. The rearrangement joins TRBV18 to TRBJ1-4, with 7 bases that match TRBD1. CDR3 size: 16 residues. V was clipped by 2 bases and J by 7 bases; unmatched bases: 10. CDR1 is KGHSH, CDR2 LQKENI, per germline.

In its sample, this clone was seen a few times. The chain recombines TRBV3-1 (or the pseudogene TRBV3-2) with TRBJ2-7; 9 positions agree with TRBD2. The CDR3 is 13 residues long. The V gene end was trimmed by 5 bases and the J gene end by 4 bases; junction bases not matched to a gene: 3. Germline CDR1 and CDR2: LGHDT and YNNKEL (reference sequence). The CDR3 protein is CASSGTSLYEQYF. The CDR3 region has the DNA TGTGCCAGCAGCGGGACTAGCTTATACGAGCAGTACTTC.

The chain is built from TRBV5-1 and TRBJ2-7; 9 positions match TRBD1. With V trimmed by 5 bases and J by 5 bases, 17 bases remained unmatched. The CDR3 consists of 17 residues. Germline V gives CDR1 SGHRS, CDR2 YFSETQ. The CDR3, as DNA: TGCGCCAGCAGTCTACTTGACTCCGGGACAGGGTTGGACGAGCAGTACTTC. Translation gives CASSLLDSGTGLDEQYF.

The chain combines TRBV4-3 with TRBJ1-6, with D unresolved. The V gene lost 5 bases and the J gene lost 0 bases, with 11 bases spanning the gap. The CDR3 runs to 16 residues. The germline V gene has CDR1 LGHNA and CDR2 YSLEER. The CDR3 reads CASSLTVNSYNSPLHF. CDR3 nucleotides: TGCGCCAGCAGCTTAACAGTGAACTCCTATAATTCACCCCTCCACTTT.

The chain recombines TRBV29-1 with TRBJ1-2; D is uncertain. Germline V gene sequence: CDR1 SQVTM, CDR2 ANQGSEA. Trimming pared 6 bases from V and 1 base from J, leaving 6 bases between. The CDR3 spans 11 residues. CDR3 DNA sequence: TGCAGCGTAATCCTTAACTATGGCTACACCTTC. As protein: CSVILNYGYTF.

The rearrangement joins TRBV2 to TRBJ1-1; D is unresolved. Germline CDR1 is SNHLY and CDR2 is FYNNEI. The CDR3 runs to 13 residues. V lost 5 bases, J lost 7 bases, and 14 bases lay in between. The CDR3 protein is CASSPGGGLEAFF. CDR3 coding DNA: TGTGCCAGCAGTCCCGGTGGAGGCCTTGAAGCTTTCTTT. Supplemented by reference TRBV2 and TRBJ1-1, the full variable domain reads EPEVTQTPSHQVTQMGQEVILRCVPISNHLYFYWYRQILGQKVEFLVSFYNNEISEKSEIFDDQFSVERPDGSNFTLKIRSTKLEDSAMYFCASSPGGGLEAFFGQGTRLTVV.

V usage is TRBV6-5 and J usage is TRBJ2-3; tentatively, D is TRBD1 (6 bases). The CDR3 contains 15 residues. Per germline, CDR1 MNHEY and CDR2 SVGAGI. The V end lost 2 bases, the J end lost 2 bases, and 11 bases lay between the germline ends. CDR3: CASSYPRDNTDTQYF. The CDR3 DNA is TGTGCCAGCAGTTACCCCCGGGACAACACAGATACGCAGTATTTT.

The genes are TRBV14 and TRBJ1-1, with D perhaps matching TRBD1 (6 bases). Trimming removed 4 bases from V and 4 bases from J, with 13 bases in between. Germline V lookup: CDR1 SGHDN, CDR2 FVKESK. This CDR3 has 14 residues. The CDR3 DNA sequence: TGTGCCAGCAGCCCAGGGGCAGGTATCACTGAAGCTTTCTTT. This codes for CASSPGAGITEAFF.

The CDR3, as DNA: TGTGCCAGCAGTTCCGGGACAGGGGGCAGATACAATGAGCAGTTCTTC. Its translation: CASSSGTGGRYNEQFF. The rearrangement joins TRBV28 to TRBJ2-1; 12 bases match TRBD1. The CDR3 spans 16 residues. V lost 4 bases to trimming and J lost 4 bases; unmatched junction nucleotides: 5. The germline CDR1 and CDR2 sequences are MDHEN and SYDVKM.

The V gene is TRBV4-2, the J gene TRBJ1-2, with 7 bases aligning to TRBD1. The germline gives CDR1 LGHNA, CDR2 YNFKEQ. The CDR3 loop spans 19 amino acids. Trimming cost V 1 base and J 3 bases; bases outside gene matches: 17. The DNA for the CDR3 is TGTGCCAGCAGCCAAGGACAGGGAATGGGCCAAGTGGGAGACTATGGCTACACCTTC. This gives the protein CASSQGQGMGQVGDYGYTF.